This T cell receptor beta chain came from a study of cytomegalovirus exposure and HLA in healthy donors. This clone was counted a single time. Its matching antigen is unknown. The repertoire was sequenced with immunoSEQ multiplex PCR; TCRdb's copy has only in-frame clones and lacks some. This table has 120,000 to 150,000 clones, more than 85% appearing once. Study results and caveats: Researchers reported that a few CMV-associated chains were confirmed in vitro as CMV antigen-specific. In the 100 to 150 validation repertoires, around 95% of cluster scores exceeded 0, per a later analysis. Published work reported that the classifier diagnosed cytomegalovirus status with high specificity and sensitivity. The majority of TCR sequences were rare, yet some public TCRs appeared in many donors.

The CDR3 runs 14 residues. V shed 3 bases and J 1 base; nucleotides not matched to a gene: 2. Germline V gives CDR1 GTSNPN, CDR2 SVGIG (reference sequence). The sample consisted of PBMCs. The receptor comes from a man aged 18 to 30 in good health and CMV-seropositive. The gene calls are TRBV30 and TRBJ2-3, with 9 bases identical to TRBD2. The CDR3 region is CAWSGGRGTDTQYF. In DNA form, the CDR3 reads TGTGCCTGGAGCGGCGGGAGGGGCACAGATACGCAGTATTTT.